This TCR beta chain was retrieved from a study of shared clonotypes between healthy human individuals (dated by TCRdb to the early 2020s). Looking at the study overall: A couple of women and a few men aged 18 to 49 years were included in the cohort. To increase sequencing depth and limit assay-specific biases, TCR repertoire library preparation and sequencing were carried out by different laboratories using diverse techniques. To estimate repertoire size and how much clonotype sharing occurs between individuals, the study deeply sequenced the blood TCR repertoires of several healthy adults. Each donor's leukapheresis produced roughly between about 0.9 and 9.5 billion PBMCs. Paper-wide results and their limitations: Pairwise subsampling indicated that sequencing depth was expected to affect the degree of clonotype sharing among donors. Sampling was restricted to blood, and TCR repertoires in tissue are likely to differ from TCR repertoires in blood. Because the study included a small number of donors, the genetic and exposure-history diversity represented was limited.

CDR3 length: 14 amino acids, cysteine to phenylalanine. The entry retains the CDR3 DNA only, 42 bases that are in frame from base 1. CDR1 and CDR2, per the germline V gene, are SNHLY and FYNNEI. Unmatched junction bases come to 7, with V trimmed by 7 bases and J by 6 bases. This clone was detected only a few times. The antigen this receptor binds is unknown. Per-base quality was not reported, and no clone a single base away is much larger than it. The donors were healthy, HIV-negative adults with no recently reported acute infections or vaccinations. All donors were Caucasian adults living in Nashville, Tennessee, USA. For unsorted samples, tens of millions of PBMCs were counted, and genomic DNA was extracted using the QIAamp DNA Blood Mini kit. Blood was obtained by leukapheresis, after which PBMCs were separated by Ficoll-Histopaque density gradient centrifugation and cryopreserved in liquid nitrogen vapor phase.

Using the deep immunoSEQ assay, multiplex PCR amplified TCR CDR3 regions from genomic DNA. Extracted genomic DNA from each cell subset was spread evenly across all wells of several immunoSEQ 96-well plates, with each plate serving as a replicate. For unsorted PBMC, each replicate PCR was loaded with roughly 0.3 ug genomic DNA, equivalent to about 33,000 T cell genomes. Unsorted PBMC genomic DNA was sequenced across ten immunoSEQ deep assay plates. Purified libraries were measured with a Qubit 3.0 fluorometer, size-checked on a Bioanalyzer 2100, and measured again with the KAPA Library Quantification kit. A separate single-read 150-cycle Illumina NextSeq 550 flow cell was used to sequence each immunoSEQ 96-well plate. In the authors' own workflow: The immunoSEQ output contained only junctional sequences without quality scores, so filtering could not match that applied to full-length reads. To assign V/J genes and CDR3, sequences were annotated against IMGT germline references using PyIR, a Python wrapper for IgBLAST v1.9. Reads with weak V/J assignments (E-value above 1e-6), missing CDR3, stop codons, out-of-frame junctions, or ambiguous translated residues were removed. V3J clonotypes were defined by identical inferred V gene, J gene, and CDR3 amino acid sequence. To compute the percentage overlap between repertoires, the number of shared unique clonotypes was divided by the size of the smaller repertoire. Richness of each repertoire was evaluated using RTK rarefaction, the Chao1 estimator, and Recon v2.1 estimates of unobserved clonotypes. TCRdb's version of the immuneACCESS table is confined to in-frame rearrangements and falls short of the full clone set. An unresolved V gene accounts for under half of the shortfall where checked; the remainder is of unknown origin. V, J and clone size are those of that table, while D and trimming were read from the DNA. The table for this sample lists a few hundred thousand clones; roughly 85% of them were counted only once. The top ten clonotypes cover 9.5% to 15% of the sample.

The TCR was taken from a middle-aged woman in good health. Some clones in this sample may be carry-over from other donors' samples. The sequenced material came from PBMCs. The chain joins TRBV2 to TRBJ1-1, with 11 bases in between that match TRBD1. In nucleotide form, the sequence is TGTGCCAGCAAGAGGACAGGGGGCGTCCCTGAAGCTTTCTTT. This codes for CASKRTGGVPEAFF.